The clone carrying this TCR beta chain was recorded many times. The CDR3 length is 18 residues. With V trimmed by 3 bases and J by 4 bases, 13 bases remained unmatched. CDR1 and CDR2 (germline): SGHAT, FQNNGV. MiXCR, applied by TCRdb to the 5' RACE reads, yields one record per CDR3 protein. The sample consists of some 47,000 distinct CDR3 sequences, approximately 7.6% of them appearing once. The data stem from a study of spatial heterogeneity in lung cancer. The time point denotes: sample taken at primary tumor resection. Unsorted samples of tumor, nontumor lung or frozen PBMC had their whole RNA sequenced.

This TCR came from a female donor with early-stage non-small cell lung cancer. The source was PBMCs, collected at surgery. The rearrangement uses TRBV11-2 and TRBJ2-1; 9 bases line up with TRBD2. This CDR3 is CASSFSSSKTSGYNEQFF. In DNA form, the CDR3 reads TGTGCCAGCAGCTTTTCATCCTCGAAGACTAGCGGTTACAATGAGCAGTTCTTC.